This note documents a single T cell receptor (beta chain) sequence. Its target is not known. A universal primer site arose from template switching, and cDNA bore unique molecular identifiers. Using its own MiXCR run on the 5' RACE reads, TCRdb lists one record per CDR3 protein. The repertoire holds 450,000 or so distinct CDR3 sequences, with about 14% as singletons. The record originates from a study of identical twins. Broader study findings: The study found that models underestimated out-of-frame TCR alpha sharing in monozygotic twins. Memory repertoires lacked the insertion deficit that abundant cord blood beta clonotypes showed.

All donors comprised healthy Caucasians. The same data also went into a second study, on yellow fever vaccine responses in identical twins.

The sequence derives from a woman younger than 30 in good health. The sequenced sample consisted of CD4+ T cells sorted from blood.

The CDR3: CAWSSWGGRVNEQFF. CDR3 bases: TGTGCCTGGAGTTCGTGGGGCGGGAGGGTCAATGAGCAGTTCTTC. This chain links TRBV30 with TRBJ2-1, with 9 bases that match TRBD2. Germline CDR1 is GTSNPN and CDR2 is SVGIG (reference sequence). With V trimmed by 2 bases and J by 6 bases, 8 bases remained unmatched. The CDR3 has 15 residues.